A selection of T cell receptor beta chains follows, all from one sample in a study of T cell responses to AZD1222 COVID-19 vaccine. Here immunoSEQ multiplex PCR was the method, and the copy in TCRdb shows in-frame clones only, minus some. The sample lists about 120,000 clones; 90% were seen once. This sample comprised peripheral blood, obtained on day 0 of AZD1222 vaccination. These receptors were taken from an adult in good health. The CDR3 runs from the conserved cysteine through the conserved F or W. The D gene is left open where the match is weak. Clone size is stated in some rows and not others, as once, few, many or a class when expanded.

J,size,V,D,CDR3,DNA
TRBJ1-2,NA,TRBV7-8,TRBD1,CASSLLQGGDGYTF,TGTGCCAGCAGCTTATTACAGGGGGGAGATGGCTACACCTTC
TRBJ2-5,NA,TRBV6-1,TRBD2,CATFVGTIEETQYF,TGTGCCACCTTTGTGGGGACTATCGAAGAGACCCAGTACTTC
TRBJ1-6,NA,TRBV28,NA,CASSTDSFSSYNSPLHF,TGTGCCAGCAGCACCGACAGCTTCAGCTCCTATAATTCACCCCTCCACTTT
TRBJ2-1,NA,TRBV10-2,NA,CASTYGGRYNEQFF,TGCGCCAGCACCTATGGGGGGCGGTACAATGAGCAGTTCTTC
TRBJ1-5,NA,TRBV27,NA,CASSGGGSAAGSNQPQHF,TGTGCCAGCAGCGGGGGGGGCTCCGCGGCTGGCAGCAATCAGCCCCAGCATTTT
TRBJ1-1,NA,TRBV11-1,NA,CASSLVRGADTEAFF,TGTGCCAGCAGCTTAGTAAGGGGCGCGGACACTGAAGCTTTCTTT
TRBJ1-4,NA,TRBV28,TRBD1,CASKITGAGDNEKLFF,TGTGCCAGCAAAATCACAGGGGCTGGGGATAATGAAAAACTGTTTTTT
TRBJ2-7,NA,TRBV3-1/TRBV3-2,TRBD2,CASSPNSGTSLYEQYF,TGTGCCAGCAGCCCAAACTCCGGGACTAGTCTCTACGAGCAGTACTTC
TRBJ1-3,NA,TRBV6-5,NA,CASRGGNTIYF,TGTGCCAGCAGGGGTGGAAACACCATATATTTT
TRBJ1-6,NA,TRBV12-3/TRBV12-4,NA,CASSLSGSPLHF,TGTGCCAGCAGTTTATCAGGTTCACCCCTCCACTTT
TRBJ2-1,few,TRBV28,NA,CASSPNYQNEQFF,TGTGCCAGCAGTCCTAACTACCAAAATGAGCAGTTCTTC
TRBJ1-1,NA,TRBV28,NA,CASRSIEGGRTEAFF,TGTGCCAGCAGATCTATCGAGGGGGGGAGGACTGAAGCTTTCTTT
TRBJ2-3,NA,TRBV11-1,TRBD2,CASSWGGLAGTDTQYF,TGTGCCAGCAGCTGGGGGGGACTAGCGGGCACAGATACGCAGTATTTT
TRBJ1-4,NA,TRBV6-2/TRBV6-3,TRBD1,CASSYPGQGDRLIGEKLFF,TGTGCCAGCAGTTACCCGGGACAGGGGGACCGACTTATCGGGGAAAAACTGTTTTTT
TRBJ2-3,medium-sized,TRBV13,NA,CASRKPEGDTQYF,TGTGCCAGCAGAAAACCCGAGGGGGATACGCAGTATTTT
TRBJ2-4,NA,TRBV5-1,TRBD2,CASSPGTVSGGAPIQYF,TGCGCCAGCAGCCCGGGAACTGTGAGCGGGGGGGCCCCCATTCAGTACTTC
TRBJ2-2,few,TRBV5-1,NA,CASSWGSGTGELFF,TGCGCCAGCAGTTGGGGCTCGGGGACCGGGGAGCTGTTTTTT
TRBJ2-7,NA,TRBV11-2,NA,CASSFPGGGGLLVYEQYF,TGTGCCAGCAGCTTCCCCGGGGGTGGCGGCTTGTTGGTGTACGAGCAGTACTTC
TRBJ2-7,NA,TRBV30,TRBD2,CACTLAGGLKQYF,TGTGCCTGCACTCTAGCGGGGGGCCTCAAGCAGTACTTC
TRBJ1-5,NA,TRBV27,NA,CASSLVGNQPQHF,TGTGCCAGCAGTTTAGTAGGGAATCAGCCCCAGCATTTT
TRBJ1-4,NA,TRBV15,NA,CATRKTEATNEKLFF,TGTGCCACCAGGAAGACAGAAGCAACTAATGAAAAACTGTTTTTT
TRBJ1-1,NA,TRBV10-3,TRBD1,CAISGEGTGVQGTEAFF,TGTGCCATCAGTGGTGAAGGGACAGGGGTTCAGGGCACTGAAGCTTTCTTT
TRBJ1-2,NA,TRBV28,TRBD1,CASSSGQALYGYTF,TGTGCCAGCAGTTCCGGACAGGCCCTCTATGGCTACACCTTC
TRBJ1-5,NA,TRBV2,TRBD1,CASSTGQGYNQPQHF,TGTGCCAGCAGTACTGGACAGGGTTACAATCAGCCCCAGCATTTT
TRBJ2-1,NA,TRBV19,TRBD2,CASSLLAGNEQFF,TGTGCCAGTAGCCTGCTAGCGGGCAATGAGCAGTTCTTC
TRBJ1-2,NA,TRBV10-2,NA,CASSETVNYGYTF,TGCGCCAGCAGTGAGACAGTAAACTATGGCTACACCTTC
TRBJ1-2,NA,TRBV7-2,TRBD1,CASSLFPRGLVDGYTF,TGTGCCAGCAGCTTATTCCCCAGGGGGCTTGTTGATGGCTACACCTTC
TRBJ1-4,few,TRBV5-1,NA,CASSFTTTDEKLFF,TGCGCCAGCAGCTTTACAACGACAGATGAAAAACTGTTTTTT
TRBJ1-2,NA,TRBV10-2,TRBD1,CASSKTGVYGYTF,TGCGCCAGCAGTAAGACAGGGGTCTATGGCTACACCTTC
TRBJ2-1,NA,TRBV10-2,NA,CASGRGGVTEQFF,TGCGCCAGCGGGCGGGGTGGGGTTACTGAGCAGTTCTTC
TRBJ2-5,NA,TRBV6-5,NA,CASSYGSSPDRETQYF,TGTGCCAGCAGTTACGGTTCATCTCCGGACCGGGAGACCCAGTACTTC
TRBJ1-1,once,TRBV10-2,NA,CASSAYKGKNEAFF,TGCGCCAGCAGTGCGTACAAGGGTAAGAATGAAGCTTTCTTT
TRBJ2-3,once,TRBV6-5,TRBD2,CASRMEGGTDTQYF,TGTGCCAGCAGGATGGAGGGAGGGACAGATACGCAGTATTTT
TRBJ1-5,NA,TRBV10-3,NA,CATRHRRDSNQPQHF,TGTGCCACCCGACACAGACGAGATAGCAATCAGCCCCAGCATTTT
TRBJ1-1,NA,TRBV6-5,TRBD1,CASTHQTGANTEAFF,TGTGCCAGCACCCACCAGACAGGGGCGAACACTGAAGCTTTCTTT
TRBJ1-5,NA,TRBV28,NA,CASSSRGYSNQPQHF,TGTGCCAGCAGCAGCAGGGGTTATAGCAATCAGCCCCAGCATTTT
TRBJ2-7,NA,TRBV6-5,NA,CASRLLTETYEQYF,TGTGCCAGCAGACTGCTGACAGAAACCTACGAGCAGTACTTC
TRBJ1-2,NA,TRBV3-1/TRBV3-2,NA,CASSHSLVDINYGYTF,TGTGCCAGCAGCCATAGTCTGGTAGATATAAACTATGGCTACACCTTC
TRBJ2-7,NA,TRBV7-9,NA,CASSDSSTQQYF,TGTGCCAGCAGCGACAGCTCTACCCAGCAGTACTTC
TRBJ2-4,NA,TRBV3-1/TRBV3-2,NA,CASSRSRNIQYF,TGTGCCAGCAGCAGATCTCGGAACATTCAGTACTTC